This T cell receptor beta chain is from a study of neoadjuvant anti-PD-1 for oral cavity cancer. Study-wide background: Patients mostly received three to four biweekly nivolumab doses at 3 mg/kg before surgery.

The V and J ends lost 5 bases and 5 bases respectively, with 15 bases between them. CDR1 SGHTA and CDR2 FQGNSA come from the germline V gene. This CDR3 is 14 amino acids long. Assay: immunoSEQ multiplex PCR; the TCRdb copy retains only in-frame clones and omits some. The sample includes more than 50,000 clones, 70% to 85% of them seen just once. The table lists this clone with a few counts. These oral cavity squamous cell carcinomas were HPV-negative and locally advanced. The input for sequencing was PBMCs, taken before nivolumab (anti-PD-1) treatment. The chain has TRBV7-2 and TRBJ2-5, with D possibly called TRBD1 or TRBD2 (5 bases each). The source is a person aged 35-79 years with oral cavity squamous cell carcinoma. CDR3 loop: CASSPPGTQETQYF. The DNA of the CDR3 is TGTGCCAGCAGCCCTCCGGGGACGCAGGAGACCCAGTACTTC. Together with reference TRBV7-2 and TRBJ2-5, the CDR3 gives the full variable domain: GAGVSQSPSNKVTEKGKDVELRCDPISGHTALYWYRQSLGQGLEFLIYFQGNSAPDKSGLPSDRFSAERTGGSVSTLTIQRTQQEDSAVYLCASSPPGTQETQYFGPGTRLLVL.